These T cell receptor beta chains were read from a single sample in a study of blood T cells in healthy people across ages. TCRdb analysed the 5' RACE reads with MiXCR anew, one entry per CDR3 protein. The sample yields some 640,000 distinct CDR3 sequences, 49% seen once. The specimen was blood. These receptors were taken from a woman aged 60-75 years in good health. Each CDR3 is given with its conserved first and last residue. A D gene is named only where the DNA matches it firmly. Only some rows state a clone size, as once, few, many or a class for expanded clones.

j_call,clone_size,cdr3_length,v_call,d_call,cdr3_nt,cdr3_aa
TRBJ1-1,-,15,TRBV12-3/TRBV12-4,-,TGTGCCAGCAGCAGACCAACAGGGAGACGCACTGAAGCTTTCTTT,CASSRPTGRRTEAFF
TRBJ2-3,-,17,TRBV4-2,-,TGTGCCAGCAGCCAAGATAGGGGGGAGGGCCTGACAGATACGCAGTATTTT,CASSQDRGEGLTDTQYF
TRBJ2-5,few,16,TRBV24-1,-,TGTGCCACCAGTGACCGCAACAGGGACGGCCAAGAGACCCAGTACTTC,CATSDRNRDGQETQYF
TRBJ2-3,-,15,TRBV5-1,TRBD1,TGCGCCAGCAGCTCCCTACAGGGGGCTGAAGATACGCAGTATTTT,CASSSLQGAEDTQYF
TRBJ2-7,-,14,TRBV29-1,TRBD1,TGCAGCGCCGGCGGACAGGGGGCCTCCGACGAGCAGTACTTC,CSAGGQGASDEQYF
TRBJ2-6,once,16,TRBV5-6,-,TGTGCCAGCAGCCCCCGACAGATTACTGGGGCCAACGTCCTGACTTTC,CASSPRQITGANVLTF
TRBJ1-1,-,16,TRBV5-6,-,TGTGCCAGCAGCTTCCCGGGATCGGGTTTAGGCACTGAAGCTTTCTTT,CASSFPGSGLGTEAFF
TRBJ2-1,-,20,TRBV7-2,TRBD2,TGTGCCAGCAGCTTAGCGTACCGGGGTTCGACTAGCGGAACCTGCAATGAGCAGTTCTTC,CASSLAYRGSTSGTCNEQFF
TRBJ2-7,-,16,TRBV3-1,-,TGTGCCAGCAGCCAAGGACAGTGGGGGGCAGCCTACGAGCAGTACTTC,CASSQGQWGAAYEQYF
TRBJ1-1,once,11,TRBV2,-,TGTGCCAGCAGGCAGGGAGTCGAAGCTTTCTTT,CASRQGVEAFF
TRBJ1-3,once,16,TRBV5-1,-,TGCGCCAGCAGCCCGTCGGGGGGAAGCTCTGGAAACACCATATATTTT,CASSPSGGSSGNTIYF
TRBJ2-7,-,15,TRBV7-2,TRBD2,TGTGCCAGCAGCTTACCCACTAGCGGGTTGGAGGCCCAGTACTTC,CASSLPTSGLEAQYF
TRBJ2-7,-,13,TRBV7-2,TRBD1,TGTGCCAGCAGCTTAGAGGACAGGGGCGAGCAGTACTTC,CASSLEDRGEQYF
TRBJ2-1,-,15,TRBV29-1,-,TGCAGCGCCGGGCCCACAGAGAGCTCCTACAATGAGCAGTTCTTC,CSAGPTESSYNEQFF